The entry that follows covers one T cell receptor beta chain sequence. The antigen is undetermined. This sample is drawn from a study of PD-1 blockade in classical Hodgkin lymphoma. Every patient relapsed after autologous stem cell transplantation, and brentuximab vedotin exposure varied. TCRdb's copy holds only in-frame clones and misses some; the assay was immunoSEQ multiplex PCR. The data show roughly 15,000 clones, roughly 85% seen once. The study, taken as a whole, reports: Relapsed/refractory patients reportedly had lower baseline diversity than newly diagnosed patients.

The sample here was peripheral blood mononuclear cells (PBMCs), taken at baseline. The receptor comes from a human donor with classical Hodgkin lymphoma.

The DNA for the CDR3 is TGTGCCAGCAGTTACGGGCCGGGACAGGGGGGAGGTGGCTACACCTTC. Translated, it gives CASSYGPGQGGGGYTF. The chain recombines TRBV6-5 with TRBJ1-2; 11 nucleotides agree with TRBD1. Germline CDR1 and CDR2: MNHEY and SVGAGI. The CDR3 has 16 residues. J gave up 7 bases and V 2 bases, and 9 bases lay outside the gene matches.